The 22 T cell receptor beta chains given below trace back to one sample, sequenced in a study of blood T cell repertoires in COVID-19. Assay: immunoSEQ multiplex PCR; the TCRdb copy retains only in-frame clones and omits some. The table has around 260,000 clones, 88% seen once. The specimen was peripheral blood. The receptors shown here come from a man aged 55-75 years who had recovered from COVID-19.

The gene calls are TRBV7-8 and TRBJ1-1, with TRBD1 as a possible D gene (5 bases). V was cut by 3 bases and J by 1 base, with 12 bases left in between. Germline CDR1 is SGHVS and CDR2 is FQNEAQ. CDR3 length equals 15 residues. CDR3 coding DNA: TGTGCCAGCAGCTTCGGAAGGGGTACGAACACTGAAGCTTTCTTT. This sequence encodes CASSFGRGTNTEAFF. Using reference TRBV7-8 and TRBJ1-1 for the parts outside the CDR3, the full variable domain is GAGVSQSPRYKVAKRGQDVALRCDPISGHVSLFWYQQALGQGPEFLTYFQNEAQLDKSGLPSDRFFAERPEGSVSTLKIQRTQQEDSAVYLCASSFGRGTNTEAFFGQGTRLTVV.

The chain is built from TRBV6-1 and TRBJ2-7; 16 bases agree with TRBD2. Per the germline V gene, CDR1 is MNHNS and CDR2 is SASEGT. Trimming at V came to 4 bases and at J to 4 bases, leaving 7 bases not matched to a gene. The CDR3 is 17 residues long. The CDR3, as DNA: TGTGCCAGCAGTGTCGCGCGGGGACTAGCGGGGGGGTACGAGCAGTACTTC. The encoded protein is CASSVARGLAGGYEQYF.

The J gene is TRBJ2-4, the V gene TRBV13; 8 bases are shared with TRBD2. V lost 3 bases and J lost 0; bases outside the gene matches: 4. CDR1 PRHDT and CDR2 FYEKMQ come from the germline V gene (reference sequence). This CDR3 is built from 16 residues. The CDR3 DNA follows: TGTGCCAGCAGCTTGGGCGGGGGGTTAGCCAAAAACATTCAGTACTTC. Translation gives CASSLGGGLAKNIQYF.

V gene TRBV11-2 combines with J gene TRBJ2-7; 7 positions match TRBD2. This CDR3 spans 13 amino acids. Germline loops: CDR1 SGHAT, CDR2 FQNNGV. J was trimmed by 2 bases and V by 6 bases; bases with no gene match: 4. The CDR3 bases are TGTGCCAGCAGGTCGGGGGGTGCCTACGAGCAGTACTTC. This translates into CASRSGGAYEQYF.

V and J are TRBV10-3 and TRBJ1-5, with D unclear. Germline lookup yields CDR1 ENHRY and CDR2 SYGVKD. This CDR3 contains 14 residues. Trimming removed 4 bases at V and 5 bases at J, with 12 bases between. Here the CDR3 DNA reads TGTGCCATCAGTGGGACTGTTACAGATCAGCCCCAGCATTTT. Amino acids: CAISGTVTDQPQHF.

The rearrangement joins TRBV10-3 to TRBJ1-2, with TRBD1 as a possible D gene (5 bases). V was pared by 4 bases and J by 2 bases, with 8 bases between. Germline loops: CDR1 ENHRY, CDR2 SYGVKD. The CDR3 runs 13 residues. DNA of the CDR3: TGTGCCATCAGTGTCCAGGGCAACTATGGCTACACCTTC. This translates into CAISVQGNYGYTF.

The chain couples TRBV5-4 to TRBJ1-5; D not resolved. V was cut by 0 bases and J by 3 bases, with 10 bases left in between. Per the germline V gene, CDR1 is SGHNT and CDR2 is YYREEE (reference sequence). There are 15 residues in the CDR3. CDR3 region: CASSLGASTNQPQHF. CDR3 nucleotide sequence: TGTGCCAGCAGCTTGGGGGCCAGCACCAATCAGCCCCAGCATTTT.

The CDR3 DNA is TGTGCCAGCAGCGTGGGCACGGGAAATAGCAATCAGCCCCAGCATTTT. This gives the protein CASSVGTGNSNQPQHF. The chain carries TRBV9 and TRBJ1-5, with D unclear. The CDR3 totals 16 residues. Trimming took off 2 bases at V and 0 bases at J, with 12 bases between the two ends. CDR1 is SGDLS and CDR2 is YYNGEE in the germline V gene.

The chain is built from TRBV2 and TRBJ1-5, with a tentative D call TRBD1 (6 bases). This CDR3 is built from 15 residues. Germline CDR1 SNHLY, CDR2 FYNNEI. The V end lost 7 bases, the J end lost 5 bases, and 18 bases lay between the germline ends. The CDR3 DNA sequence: TGTGCCAGCAAAGCCCGGGACACCGATTATCAGCCCCAGCATTTT. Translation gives CASKARDTDYQPQHF.

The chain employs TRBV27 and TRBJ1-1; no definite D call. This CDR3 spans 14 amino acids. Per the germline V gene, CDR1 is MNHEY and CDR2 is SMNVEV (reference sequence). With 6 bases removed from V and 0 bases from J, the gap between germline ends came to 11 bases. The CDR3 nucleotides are TGTGCCAGCAGGCTAAACCTAATGAACACTGAAGCTTTCTTT. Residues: CASRLNLMNTEAFF.

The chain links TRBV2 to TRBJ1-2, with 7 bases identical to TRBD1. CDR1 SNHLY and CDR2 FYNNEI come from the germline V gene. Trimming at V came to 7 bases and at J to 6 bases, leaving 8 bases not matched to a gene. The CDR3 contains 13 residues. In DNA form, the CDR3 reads TGTGCCAGCATGGCCAGGGGGTCGAATGGCTACACCTTC. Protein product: CASMARGSNGYTF.

The CDR3 here is CASSEFRGGRTDTQYF. Written as DNA, the CDR3 is TGTGCCAGCAGTGAATTCCGGGGGGGCCGGACAGATACGCAGTATTTT. The V gene is TRBV25-1, the J gene TRBJ2-3; 8 bases map to TRBD2. The ends lost 1 base at V and 3 bases at J; junction bases unmatched: 6. This CDR3 is built from 16 residues. The germline V gene has CDR1 MGHDK and CDR2 SYGVNS.

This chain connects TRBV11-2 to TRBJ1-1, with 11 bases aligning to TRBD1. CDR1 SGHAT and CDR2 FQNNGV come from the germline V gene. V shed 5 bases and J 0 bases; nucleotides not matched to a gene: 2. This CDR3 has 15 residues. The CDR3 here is CASSRTGGLNTEAFF. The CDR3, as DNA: TGTGCCAGCAGCCGGACAGGGGGCCTGAACACTGAAGCTTTCTTT.

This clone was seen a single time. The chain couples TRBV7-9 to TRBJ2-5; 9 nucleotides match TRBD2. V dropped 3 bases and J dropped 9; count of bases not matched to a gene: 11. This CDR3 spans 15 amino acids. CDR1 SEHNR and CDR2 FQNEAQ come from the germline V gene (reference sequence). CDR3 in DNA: TGTGCCAGCAGCTTGGGTAGCGGGGGCCTTGGGGCCCAGTACTTC. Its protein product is CASSLGSGGLGAQYF. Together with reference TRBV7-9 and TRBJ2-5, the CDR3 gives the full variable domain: DTGVSQNPRHKITKRGQNVTFRCDPISEHNRLYWYRQTLGQGPEFLTYFQNEAQLEKSRLLSDRFSAERPKGSFSTLEIQRTEQGDSAMYLCASSLGSGGLGAQYFGPGTRLLVL.

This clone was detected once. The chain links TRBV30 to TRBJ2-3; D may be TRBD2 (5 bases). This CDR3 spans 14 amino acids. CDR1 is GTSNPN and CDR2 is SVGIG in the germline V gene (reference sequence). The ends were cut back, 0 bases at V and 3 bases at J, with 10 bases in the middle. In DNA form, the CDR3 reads TGTGCCTGGAGTGTAAAGGGAGTTACAGATACGCAGTATTTT. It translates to CAWSVKGVTDTQYF.

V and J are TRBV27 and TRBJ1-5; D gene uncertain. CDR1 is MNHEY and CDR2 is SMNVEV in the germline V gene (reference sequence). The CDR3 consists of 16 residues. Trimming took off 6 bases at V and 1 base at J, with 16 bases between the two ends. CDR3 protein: CASRSFRGGSNQPQHF. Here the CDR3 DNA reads TGTGCCAGCAGGTCTTTTAGAGGAGGGAGCAATCAGCCCCAGCATTTT.

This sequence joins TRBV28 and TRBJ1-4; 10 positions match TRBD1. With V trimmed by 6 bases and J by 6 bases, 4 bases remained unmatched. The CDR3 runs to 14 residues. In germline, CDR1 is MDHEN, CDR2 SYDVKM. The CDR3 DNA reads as TGTGCCAGCAGAGCGGGACAGGGGTATGAAAAACTGTTTTTT. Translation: CASRAGQGYEKLFF.

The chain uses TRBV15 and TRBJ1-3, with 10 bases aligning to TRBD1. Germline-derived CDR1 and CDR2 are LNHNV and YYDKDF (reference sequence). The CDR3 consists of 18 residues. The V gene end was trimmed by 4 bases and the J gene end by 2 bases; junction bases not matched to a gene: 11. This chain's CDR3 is CATSKKGGGTGAGNTIYF. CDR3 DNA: TGTGCCACCAGCAAAAAAGGGGGAGGGACAGGGGCTGGAAACACCATATATTTT.

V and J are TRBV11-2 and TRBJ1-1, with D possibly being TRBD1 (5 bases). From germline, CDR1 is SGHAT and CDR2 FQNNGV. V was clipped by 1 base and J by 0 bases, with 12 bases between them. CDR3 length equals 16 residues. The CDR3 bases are TGTGCCAGCAGCTTAGTGGCAGGGAGGGTGAACACTGAAGCTTTCTTT. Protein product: CASSLVAGRVNTEAFF.

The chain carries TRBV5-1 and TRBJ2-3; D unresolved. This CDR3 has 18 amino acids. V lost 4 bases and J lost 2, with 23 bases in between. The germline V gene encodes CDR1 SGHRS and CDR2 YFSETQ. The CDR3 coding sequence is TGCGCCAGCAGCCTGACTTTGGGTTGGCCCCCGTCCACAGATACGCAGTATTTT. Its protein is CASSLTLGWPPSTDTQYF. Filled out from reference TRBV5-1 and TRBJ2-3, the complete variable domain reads KAGVTQTPRYLIKTRGQQVTLSCSPISGHRSVSWYQQTPGQGLQFLFEYFSETQRNKGNFPGRFSGRQFSNSRSEMNVSTLELGDSALYLCASSLTLGWPPSTDTQYFGPGTRLTVL.

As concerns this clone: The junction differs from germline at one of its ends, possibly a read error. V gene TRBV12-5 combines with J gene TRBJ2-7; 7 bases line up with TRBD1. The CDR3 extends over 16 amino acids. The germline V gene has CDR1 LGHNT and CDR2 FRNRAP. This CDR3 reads CASGVVAETGTYEQYF. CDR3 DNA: TGTGCTAGTGGTGTGGTCGCAGAGACAGGGACCTACGAGCAGTACTTC.

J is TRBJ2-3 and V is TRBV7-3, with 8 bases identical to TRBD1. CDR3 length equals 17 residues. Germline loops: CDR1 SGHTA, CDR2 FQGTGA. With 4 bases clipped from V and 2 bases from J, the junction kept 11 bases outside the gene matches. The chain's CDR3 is CASSSHAGGTDTDTQYF. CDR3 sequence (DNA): TGTGCCAGCAGCTCCCACGCAGGGGGCACCGACACAGATACGCAGTATTTT.